This T cell receptor (beta chain) comes out of a study of identical twins. The J segment lost 11 bases and the V segment lost 6 bases, leaving 14 bases of the junction unmatched. The CDR3 sequence is 14 residues long. Per germline, CDR1 DFQATT and CDR2 SNEGSKA (reference sequence). TCRdb ran MiXCR on the 5' RACE reads and lists one entry per CDR3 protein. Among 1.5 million to 2 million distinct CDR3 sequences listed, under 35% were seen once. Every sampled donor was Caucasian and healthy. This clonotype was observed a few times. This sequence joins TRBV20-1 and TRBJ2-5, with 11 bases matching TRBD2. The sequence was collected from a newborn girl in good health. Sequencing was done on a sample of cord blood. The chain's CDR3 is CSASSGRAVSEQYF. As DNA, the CDR3 is TGCAGTGCAAGTAGCGGGAGGGCCGTCAGTGAGCAGTACTTC.